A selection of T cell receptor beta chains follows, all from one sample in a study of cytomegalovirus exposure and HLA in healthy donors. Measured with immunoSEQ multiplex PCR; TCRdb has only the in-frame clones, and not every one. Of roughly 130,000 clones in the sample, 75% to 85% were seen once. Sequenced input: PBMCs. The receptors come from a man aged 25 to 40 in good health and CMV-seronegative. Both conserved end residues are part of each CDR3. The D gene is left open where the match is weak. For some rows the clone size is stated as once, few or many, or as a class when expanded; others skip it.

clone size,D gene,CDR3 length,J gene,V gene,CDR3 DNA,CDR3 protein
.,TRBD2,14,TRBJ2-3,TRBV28,TGTGCCGGTGGGCTAGCGGGGAGCACAGATACGCAGTATTTT,CAGGLAGSTDTQYF
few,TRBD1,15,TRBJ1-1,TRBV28,TGTGCCAGCATTAACAGGGGGCAGCGCGGCACTGAAGCTTTCTTT,CASINRGQRGTEAFF
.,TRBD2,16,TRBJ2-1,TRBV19,TGTGCCAGTAGTACCTTAGCGGGAGGGGGTAGCGATGAGCAGTTCTTC,CASSTLAGGGSDEQFF
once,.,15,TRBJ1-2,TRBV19,TGTGCCAGTAGTATAGCAGGGGAGACTAACTATGGCTACACCTTC,CASSIAGETNYGYTF
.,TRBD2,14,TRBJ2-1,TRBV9,TGTGCCAGCAGCGTGGGGCGGGAGAGCAATGAGCAGTTCTTC,CASSVGRESNEQFF
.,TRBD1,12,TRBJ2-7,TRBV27,TGTGCCAGCAGTTTAAGGGGGCGCGAGCAGTACTTC,CASSLRGREQYF
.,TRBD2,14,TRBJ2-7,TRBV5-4,TGTGCCAGCAGCCTGGGCGGGAGGGCTGCCGAGCAGTACTTC,CASSLGGRAAEQYF
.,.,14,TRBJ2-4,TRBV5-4,TGTGCCAGCAGCTTGGGGTCTGGCGAGGGCATTCAGTACTTC,CASSLGSGEGIQYF
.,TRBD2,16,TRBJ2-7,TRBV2,TGTGCCAGCAGTGAACTCGGGACTAGCGGGAACTACGAGCAGTACTTC,CASSELGTSGNYEQYF
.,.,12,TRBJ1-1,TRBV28,TGTGCCAGCAGTAACAGGGCTCTGGTAGCTTTCTTT,CASSNRALVAFF
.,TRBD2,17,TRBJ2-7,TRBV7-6,TGTGCCAGCAGCTTAGGGACTAGCGCGAAAATCTCCTACGCGCAGTACTTC,CASSLGTSAKISYAQYF
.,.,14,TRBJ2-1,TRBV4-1,TGCGCCAGCAGCCAAGGGCATAGAGAGGATGAGCAGTTCTTC,CASSQGHREDEQFF
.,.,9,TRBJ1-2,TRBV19,TGTGCCGGGGCGTATGGCTACACCTTC,CAGAYGYTF
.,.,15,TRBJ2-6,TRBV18,TGTGCCAGCTCACCATCTACAGCTGGGGCCAACGTCCTGACTTTC,CASSPSTAGANVLTF
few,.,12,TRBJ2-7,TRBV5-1,TGCGCCAGCAGCTTGTCGGGGTACGAGCAGTACTTC,CASSLSGYEQYF
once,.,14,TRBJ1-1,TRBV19,TGTGCCAGTAGTATTTTAGAAGGAGGCGCTGAAGCTTTCTTT,CASSILEGGAEAFF
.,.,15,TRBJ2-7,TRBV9,TGTGCCAGCAGCGTAGATCAGGGATTGGCCTACGAGCAGTACTTC,CASSVDQGLAYEQYF
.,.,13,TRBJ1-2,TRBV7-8,TGTGCCAGCAGCTTAACGGGGATGGGTGGCTACACCTTC,CASSLTGMGGYTF
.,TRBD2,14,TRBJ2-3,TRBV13,TGTGCCAGCAGCCATAGCGGGAGCACAGATACGCAGTATTTT,CASSHSGSTDTQYF
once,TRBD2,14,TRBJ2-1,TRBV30,TGTGCCTGCAGACTGAGCGGGGAAGCTGGTGAGCAGTTCTTC,CACRLSGEAGEQFF
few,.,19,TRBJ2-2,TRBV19,TGTGCCAGTAGTATAATTGGTTTTAGCCTAACCTTAAACACCGGGGAGCTGTTTTTT,CASSIIGFSLTLNTGELFF
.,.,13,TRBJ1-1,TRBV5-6,TGTGCCAGCAGCTTGGTAGCTGGAGAAGAAGCTTTCTTT,CASSLVAGEEAFF
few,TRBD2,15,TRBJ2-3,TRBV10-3,TGTGCCATCAGTGGGGGATGGGAGGGGACAGATACGCAGTATTTT,CAISGGWEGTDTQYF
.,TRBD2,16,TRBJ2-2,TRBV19,TGTGCCAGTAGTATAGGACTAGCGGGGATCACCGGGGAGCTGTTTTTT,CASSIGLAGITGELFF
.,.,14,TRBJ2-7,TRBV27,TGTGCCACGAGGCCTGCGGCTGGAACCTACGAGCAGTACTTC,CATRPAAGTYEQYF
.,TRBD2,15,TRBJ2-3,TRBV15,TGTGCCACCAGCAGAGAAGCGGGAGACGCAGATACGCAGTATTTT,CATSREAGDADTQYF
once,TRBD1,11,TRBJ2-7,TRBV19,TGTGCCAGTGGGACAGGGTGCGAGCAGTACTTC,CASGTGCEQYF
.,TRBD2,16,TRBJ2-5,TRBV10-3,TGTGCCATCAGTGAGCGCTGGCGGGAGGGGCAAGAGACCCAGTACTTC,CAISERWREGQETQYF
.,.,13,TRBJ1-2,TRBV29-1,TGCAGCGTTGAGGAGAGAACAAACTATGGCTACCCCTTC,CSVEERTNYGYPF
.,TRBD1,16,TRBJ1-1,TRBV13,TGTGCCAGCAGCTTAGTAGTAGGACAGGGAGGGACTGAAGCTTTCTTT,CASSLVVGQGGTEAFF
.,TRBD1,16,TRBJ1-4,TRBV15,TGTGCCACCAGCAGAAATACAGGGGCCGGCCGAGAAAAACTGTTTTTT,CATSRNTGAGREKLFF
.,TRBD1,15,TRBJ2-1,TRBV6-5,TGTGCCAGCAGCCCGGGGGACAGGGAATTGGTTGAGCAGTTCTTC,CASSPGDRELVEQFF
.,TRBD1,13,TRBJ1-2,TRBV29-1,TGCAGCGACGGACAGGGTTTCTATGATGGCTACACCTTC,CSDGQGFYDGYTF
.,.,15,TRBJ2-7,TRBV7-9,TGTGCCAGCAGCTCACCCCATACAGGGTCGGGCGAGCAGTACTTC,CASSSPHTGSGEQYF
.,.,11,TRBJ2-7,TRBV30,TGTGCCTGGAGTACAGCCGTCGAGCAGTACTTC,CAWSTAVEQYF
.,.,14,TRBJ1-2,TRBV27,TGTGCCAGCAGTTTATCCTCAGGGGAACGTGGCTACACCTTC,CASSLSSGERGYTF
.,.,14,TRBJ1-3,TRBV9,TGTGCCAGCAGCCCGGGGGGGAGAGGAAACACCATATATTTT,CASSPGGRGNTIYF
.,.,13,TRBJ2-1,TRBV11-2,TGTGCCAGCAGCTTAGTTATGCAGCGGCAGCAGTTCTTC,CASSLVMQRQQFF
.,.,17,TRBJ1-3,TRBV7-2,TGTGCCAGCAGCCTTGTTGCGAGGAACCCACGGGGAAACACCATATATTTT,CASSLVARNPRGNTIYF
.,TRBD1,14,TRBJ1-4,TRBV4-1,TGCGCCAGCAGCCAGACAGGGTTAAGTGAAAAACTGTTTTTT,CASSQTGLSEKLFF
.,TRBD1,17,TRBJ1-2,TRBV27,TGTGCCAGCAGTTTGTGGGCAGGGGGCGATGGAGTTCATGGCTACACCTTC,CASSLWAGGDGVHGYTF
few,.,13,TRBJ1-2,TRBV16,TGTGCCAGCAGCCAATGGAGAATTTATGGCTACACCTTC,CASSQWRIYGYTF
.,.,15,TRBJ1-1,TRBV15,TGTGCCACCAGCAGAGTTGGAATCAGGGGCACTGAAGCTTTCTTT,CATSRVGIRGTEAFF
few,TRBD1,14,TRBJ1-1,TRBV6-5,TGTGCCAGCAGTCCCGACAGGGGGGTGACTGAAGCTTTCTTT,CASSPDRGVTEAFF
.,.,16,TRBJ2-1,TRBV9,TGTGCCAGCAGCCCATTGGGGAGCGGGTCCTACAATGAGCAGTTCTTC,CASSPLGSGSYNEQFF